Each of the 26 T cell receptor beta chains below was sequenced from the same sample in a study of patients and donors after allogeneic stem cell transplantation. Using its own MiXCR run on the RT-PCR reads, TCRdb lists one record per CDR3 protein. The table lists about 410,000 distinct CDR3 sequences, about a sixth of them singletons. Sequences were obtained from blood, either unsorted or a sorted T cell fraction (not recorded which). These receptors were taken from a human donor who was either an allogeneic HSCT recipient or a stem cell or donor lymphocyte infusion donor (not recorded which). It is not recorded whose cells these are; they may come from a transplant donor.

The J gene is TRBJ2-7, the V gene TRBV6-1, with D maybe TRBD1 (6 bases). Germline-derived CDR1 and CDR2 are MNHNS and SASEGT. V was shortened by 5 bases and J by 5 bases, with 16 bases between the two germline ends. This CDR3 has 14 amino acids. CDR3 DNA sequence: TGTGCCAGCAGTCCCCGAGACAGGCCAAACGAGCAGTACTTC. Translation: CASSPRDRPNEQYF.

V is TRBV12-3 or TRBV12-4 and J is TRBJ1-2, with unresolved D. The CDR3 is 12 amino acids. The V and J ends lost 8 bases and 8 bases respectively, with 15 bases between them. The CDR3 DNA follows: TGTGCCAGCCTGGCGAATCCACTAGGCTACACCTTC. Translation gives CASLANPLGYTF.

V and J are TRBV4-1 and TRBJ1-4; D not resolved. Germline CDR1 and CDR2: MGHRA and YSYEKL. V lost 2 bases and J lost 8, with 15 bases in between. The length of the CDR3 is 15 residues. The CDR3: CASSQPRHAREKLFF. The CDR3 DNA reads TGCGCCAGCAGCCAACCGAGACATGCCCGGGAAAAACTGTTTTTT.

V and J are TRBV6-5 and TRBJ1-1; possible D gene TRBD1, 5 bases. V lost 0 bases and J lost 7, with 6 bases in between. CDR1 MNHEY and CDR2 SVGAGI come from the germline V gene. This CDR3 comprises 12 residues. In nucleotides, the CDR3 is TGTGCCAGCAGTTACTCGGGGGATGAAGCTTTCTTT. The encoded protein is CASSYSGDEAFF.

The chain couples TRBV4-3 to TRBJ1-2; TRBD1 aligns across 8 bases. V lost 0 bases, J lost 2 bases, and 8 bases stayed unmatched. Germline V gene sequence: CDR1 LGHNA, CDR2 YSLEER. There are 17 residues in the CDR3. The CDR3 sequence: CASSQDLGQGANYGYTF. The CDR3, as DNA: TGCGCCAGCAGCCAAGATCTGGGGCAGGGGGCGAACTATGGCTACACCTTC.

This clonotype was seen only a few times. The genes are TRBV20-1 and TRBJ2-2, with no clear D. Germline CDR1 is DFQATT and CDR2 is SNEGSKA (reference sequence). The CDR3 has 11 residues. Trimming left V 6 bases short and J 5 bases short, with 7 bases between. CDR3 protein: CSALSTGELFF. The CDR3 DNA reads as TGCAGTGCCCTAAGTACCGGGGAGCTGTTTTTT.

This clonotype was seen more than once but under ten times. The chain combines TRBV19 with TRBJ2-1, with 8 bases aligning to TRBD2. Looked up from germline, CDR1 is LNHDA and CDR2 is SQIVND (reference sequence). The CDR3 length is 18 residues. V dropped 5 bases and J dropped 4; count of bases not matched to a gene: 16. In nucleotides, the CDR3 is TGTGCCAGTAGTCCTGCTCGGGGGGGCCGGGGGATGTACAATGAGCAGTTCTTC. Its translation is CASSPARGGRGMYNEQFF.

The chain is built from TRBV10-3 and TRBJ2-7; possibly TRBD1 for D (6 bases). The germline V gene has CDR1 ENHRY and CDR2 SYGVKD. V lost 5 bases, J lost 2 bases, and 7 bases lay in between. The CDR3 runs 12 residues. CDR3 residues: CAISRDTYEQYF. The CDR3 nucleotides are TGTGCCATCAGTCGGGACACCTACGAGCAGTACTTC.

For this clonotype: The junction differs from germline at one of its ends, possibly a read error. The genes are TRBV6-5 and TRBJ1-2; possibly TRBD1 for D (5 bases). The CDR3 extends over 11 amino acids. The V gene's germline CDR1 is MNHEY and CDR2 SVGAGI. CDR3 residues: CASSLGGGMFF. DNA of the CDR3: TGTGCCAGCAGCCTAGGCGGGGGGATGTTCTTC.

The chain joins TRBV5-1 to TRBJ2-7; D possibly matches TRBD1 or TRBD2 (5 bases each). Trimming cost V 4 bases and J 12 bases, with 23 bases left between them. This CDR3 contains 14 residues. Germline loops: CDR1 SGHRS, CDR2 YFSETQ. The CDR3 region has the DNA TGCGCCAGCAGCAACCAATTAGGGGACGGCCGGGGGTACTTC. It yields the protein CASSNQLGDGRGYF.

The J gene is TRBJ2-7, the V gene TRBV9; D might be TRBD1 or TRBD2, each matching 5 bases. Trimming removed 2 bases from V and 6 bases from J, with 12 bases in between. Germline CDR1 SGDLS, CDR2 YYNGEE. The CDR3 loop spans 13 amino acids. In DNA form, the CDR3 reads TGTGCCAGCAGCGTTGGGGGATTTCTCGAGCAGTACTTC. Its translation is CASSVGGFLEQYF.

The genes are TRBV12-1 and TRBJ1-1; the table's D call, TRBD1, was not checked against the DNA. TRBV12-1 is a pseudogene segment. The CDR3 is 17 residues long. The CDR3 DNA sequence: TGTGCCAGCAGCTGCGGACAGGGGGAACCGGGAAGGACTGAAGCTTTCTTT. Translated: CASSCGQGEPGRTEAFF.

This clonotype was found a few times. V and J are TRBV27 and TRBJ2-7; 8 bases are a match to TRBD1. The J segment lost 4 bases and the V segment lost 4 bases, leaving 9 bases of the junction unmatched. The CDR3 contains 15 residues. In germline, CDR1 is MNHEY, CDR2 SMNVEV (reference sequence). CDR3 nucleotide sequence: TGTGCCAGCAGTTCGTTCAGGGGGCGTCAATACGAGCAGTACTTC. This gives the protein CASSSFRGRQYEQYF.

The chain carries TRBV11-3 and TRBJ2-7; TRBD2 aligns across 11 bases. Trimming took 1 base from V and 5 from J; bases not matched to a gene: 4. CDR3 length equals 15 residues. Germline V CDR1 and CDR2: SGHNT, YENEEA. The CDR3 DNA reads TGTGCCAGCAGCTTAGCGGTGACTAGCGGGAACGAGCAGTACTTC. This encodes CASSLAVTSGNEQYF.

The rearrangement links TRBV7-9 to TRBJ1-1; D is ambiguous. The CDR3 loop spans 11 amino acids. In germline, CDR1 is SEHNR, CDR2 FQNEAQ (reference sequence). Trimming left V 11 bases short and J 0 bases short, with 7 bases between. The CDR3 sequence is CAGELNTEAFF. DNA of the CDR3: TGTGCCGGAGAACTGAACACTGAAGCTTTCTTT.

The genes are TRBV24-1 and TRBJ2-1; 7 bases are shared with TRBD1. The CDR3 length is 16 residues. Germline lookup yields CDR1 KGHDR and CDR2 SFDVKD. Losses at the gene ends were 4 bases for V and 2 bases for J; bases not matched to a gene: 7. CDR3 bases: TGTGCCACCAGTGACTGGGACAGCCCCCCCTACAATGAGCAGTTCTTC. This codes for CATSDWDSPPYNEQFF.

J is TRBJ2-7 and V is TRBV6-1; 8 bases map to TRBD2. The CDR3 is made up of 14 amino acids. V dropped 2 bases and J dropped 7; count of bases not matched to a gene: 7. Germline V gene lookup returns CDR1 MNHNS and CDR2 SASEGT. The CDR3 reads CASSEQLAVGEQYF. The DNA for the CDR3 is TGTGCCAGCAGTGAACAACTAGCGGTCGGTGAGCAGTACTTC.

This clonotype appeared a few times. This chain links TRBV24-1 with TRBJ1-2, with a weak D call TRBD1 (5 bases). This CDR3 is 13 amino acids long. The ends were cut back, 4 bases at V and 2 bases at J, with 7 bases in the middle. From germline, CDR1 is KGHDR and CDR2 SFDVKD. As DNA, the CDR3 is TGTGCCACCAGTGAAGACAGAAACTATGGCTACACCTTC. This codes for CATSEDRNYGYTF.

The V and J genes are TRBV9 and TRBJ2-2; D ambiguous. Per germline, CDR1 SGDLS and CDR2 YYNGEE. The CDR3 spans 15 residues. V shed 4 bases and J shed 4 bases, with 14 bases lying between them. This chain's CDR3 is CASSPRAPTTGELFF. The CDR3 DNA follows: TGTGCCAGCAGCCCCCGTGCACCTACCACCGGGGAGCTGTTTTTT.

This chain connects TRBV20-1 to TRBJ2-5; 9 nucleotides line up with TRBD1. In germline, CDR1 is DFQATT, CDR2 SNEGSKA (reference sequence). V was pared by 3 bases and J by 1 base, with 9 bases of the junction left unmatched. The length of the CDR3 is 16 residues. As DNA, the CDR3 is TGCAGTGCTAGTGTAATACAGACAGGGGGCCAAGAGACCCAGTACTTC. This gives the protein CSASVIQTGGQETQYF.

This clonotype came up many times. The chain links TRBV12-3 or TRBV12-4 to TRBJ1-2, with D possibly TRBD1 on 5 matching bases. The CDR3 is made up of 11 amino acids. Trimming cost V 4 bases and J 13 bases, with 13 bases left between them. The CDR3 DNA reads TGTGCCAGCAGTTCACAGGATCCGCCCACCTTC. It codes for CASSSQDPPTF.

This chain connects TRBV29-1 to TRBJ2-3; 7 nucleotides agree with TRBD1. V shed 6 bases, J shed 2 bases, and the junction held 5 bases outside the gene matches. CDR3 length: 13 residues. The germline V gene encodes CDR1 SQVTM and CDR2 ANQGSEA. CDR3 nucleotides: TGCAGCGTGGAGACAGGGTTCACAGATACGCAGTATTTT. Encoded protein: CSVETGFTDTQYF.

In this sample, this clonotype turned up a few times. V usage is TRBV5-1 and J usage is TRBJ1-2; D remains unclear. V was clipped by 0 bases and J by 3 bases, with 3 bases between them. Germline CDR1 and CDR2: SGHRS and YFSETQ. This CDR3 is built from 12 residues. The CDR3 sequence: CASSLADYGYTF. The CDR3 bases are TGCGCCAGCAGCTTGGCTGACTATGGCTACACCTTC.

Many counts were recorded for this clonotype. This chain connects TRBV27 to TRBJ1-2; D uncertain. This CDR3 contains 14 residues. Germline V gene data show CDR1 as MNHEY and CDR2 as SMNVEV (reference sequence). V lost 4 bases to trimming and J lost 4 bases, with 13 bases between them. This CDR3 is CASSSGINLYGYTF. CDR3 nucleotides: TGTGCCAGCAGTTCCGGGATCAATCTCTATGGCTACACCTTC.

The chain recombines TRBV6-2 or TRBV6-3 with TRBJ1-2; no clear D gene. Germline V gene lookup returns CDR1 MNHEY and CDR2 SVGEGT. The length of the CDR3 is 13 residues. V lost 5 bases to trimming and J lost 8 bases, with 15 bases between them. The CDR3, as DNA: TGTGCCAGCAGTCTATGGACGGCTTGGGGCTACACCTTC. Protein sequence: CASSLWTAWGYTF.

This clonotype occurred a few times. The chain carries TRBV7-9 and TRBJ1-3; a weak D match, TRBD1 (6 bases). CDR1 is SEHNR, CDR2 FQNEAQ, per germline (reference sequence). Trimming cost V 8 bases and J 1 base, with 12 bases left between them. The CDR3 has 14 residues. The chain's CDR3 is CASLPGTSGNTIYF. The CDR3 DNA is TGTGCCAGCTTACCCGGGACATCTGGAAACACCATATATTTT.